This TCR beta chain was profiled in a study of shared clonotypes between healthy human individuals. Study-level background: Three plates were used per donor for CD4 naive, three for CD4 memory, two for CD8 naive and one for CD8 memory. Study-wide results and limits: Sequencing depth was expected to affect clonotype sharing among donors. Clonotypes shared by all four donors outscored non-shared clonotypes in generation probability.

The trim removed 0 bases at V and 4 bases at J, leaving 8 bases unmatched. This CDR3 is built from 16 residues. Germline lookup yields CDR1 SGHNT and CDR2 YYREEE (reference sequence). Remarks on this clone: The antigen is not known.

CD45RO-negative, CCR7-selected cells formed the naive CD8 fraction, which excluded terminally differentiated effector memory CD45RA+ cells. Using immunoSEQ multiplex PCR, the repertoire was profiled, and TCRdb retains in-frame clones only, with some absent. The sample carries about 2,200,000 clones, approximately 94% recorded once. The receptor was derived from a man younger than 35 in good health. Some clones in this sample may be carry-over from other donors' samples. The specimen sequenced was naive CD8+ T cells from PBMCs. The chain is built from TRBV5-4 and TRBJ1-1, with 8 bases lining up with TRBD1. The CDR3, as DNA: TGTGCCAGCAGCTTGGAAAAGGGACAGGATAGCACTGAAGCTTTCTTT. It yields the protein CASSLEKGQDSTEAFF. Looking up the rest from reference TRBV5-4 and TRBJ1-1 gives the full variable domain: ETGVTQSPTHLIKTRGQQVTLRCSSQSGHNTVSWYQQALGQGPQFIFQYYREEENGRGNFPPRFSGLQFPNYSSELNVNALELDDSALYLCASSLEKGQDSTEAFFGQGTRLTVV.